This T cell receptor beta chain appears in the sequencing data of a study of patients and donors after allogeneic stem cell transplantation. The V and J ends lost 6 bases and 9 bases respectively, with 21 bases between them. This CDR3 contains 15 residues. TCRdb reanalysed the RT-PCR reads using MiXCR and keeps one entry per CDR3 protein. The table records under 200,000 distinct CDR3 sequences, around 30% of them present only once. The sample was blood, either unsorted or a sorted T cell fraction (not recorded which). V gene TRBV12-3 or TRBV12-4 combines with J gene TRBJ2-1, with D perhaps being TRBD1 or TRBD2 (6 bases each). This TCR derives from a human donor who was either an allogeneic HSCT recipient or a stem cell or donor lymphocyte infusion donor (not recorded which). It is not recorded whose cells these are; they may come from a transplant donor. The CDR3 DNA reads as TGTGCCAGCAGGGGGGGCCAGCGGGTGGAACCTGAGCAGTTCTTC. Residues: CASRGGQRVEPEQFF.